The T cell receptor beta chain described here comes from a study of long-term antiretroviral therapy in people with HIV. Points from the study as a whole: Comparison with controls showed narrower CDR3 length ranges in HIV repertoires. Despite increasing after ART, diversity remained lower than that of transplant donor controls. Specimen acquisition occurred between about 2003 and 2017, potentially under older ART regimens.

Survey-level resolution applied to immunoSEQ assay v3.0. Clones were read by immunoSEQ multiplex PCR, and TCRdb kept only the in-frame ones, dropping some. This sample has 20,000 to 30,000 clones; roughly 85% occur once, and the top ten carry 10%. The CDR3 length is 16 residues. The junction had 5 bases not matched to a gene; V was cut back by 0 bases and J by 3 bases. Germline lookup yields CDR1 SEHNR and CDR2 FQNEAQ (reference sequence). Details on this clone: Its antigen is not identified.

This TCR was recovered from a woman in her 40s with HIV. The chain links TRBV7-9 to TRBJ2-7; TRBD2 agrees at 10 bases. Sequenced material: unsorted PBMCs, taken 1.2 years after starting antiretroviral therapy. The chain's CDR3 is CASSLATGLANYEQYF. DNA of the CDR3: TGTGCCAGCAGCTTAGCAACGGGACTAGCGAACTACGAGCAGTACTTC.